Listed here are 11 T cell receptor beta chains from one sample, sequenced in a study of shared clonotypes between healthy human individuals. Clones were read by immunoSEQ multiplex PCR, and TCRdb kept only the in-frame ones, dropping some. The sample contains about 2.1 million clones, around 93% of which appear only once. It was CD45RO-negative cells, positively selected for CCR7, that made up naive CD8 cells, with terminally differentiated effector memory CD45RA+ cells excluded. The sample taken for sequencing was naive CD8+ T cells from PBMCs. These receptors were collected from a man between 18 and 35 years old in good health. Some clones in this sample may be carry-over from other donors' samples.

This chain connects TRBV5-1 to TRBJ2-3; weak D call: TRBD2 (6 bases). The CDR3 consists of 16 residues. Germline V gene lookup returns CDR1 SGHRS and CDR2 YFSETQ. V was trimmed by 0 bases and J by 0 bases, leaving 11 bases between them. This CDR3 reads CASSLDPSVSTDTQYF. CDR3 bases: TGCGCCAGCAGCTTGGATCCTAGCGTAAGCACAGATACGCAGTATTTT.

The genes are TRBV7-7 and TRBJ1-1; unclear D gene. V lost 2 bases and J 6 bases, leaving 16 bases between the germline ends. Per the germline V gene, CDR1 is SSHAT and CDR2 is FNYEAQ (reference sequence). The CDR3 sequence is 15 residues long. The CDR3: CASSLIPRRSPEAFF. The CDR3 bases are TGTGCCAGCAGCTTAATTCCCCGGAGGTCTCCTGAAGCTTTCTTT.

As to this clone: At the DNA level, this CDR3 is encoded by other sequences in the same sample as well. The chain carries TRBV29-1 and TRBJ2-7; the D gene could be TRBD1 or TRBD2 (5 bases each). CDR1 is SQVTM, CDR2 ANQGSEA, per germline. The CDR3 runs to 10 residues. Trimming removed 4 bases from V and 5 bases from J, with 6 bases in between. CDR3 DNA sequence: TGCAGCGTTGGGGGGAACGAGCAGTACTTC. Encoded protein: CSVGGNEQYF.

The chain employs TRBV30 and TRBJ2-5, with D possibly TRBD2 on 5 matching bases. From germline, CDR1 is GTSNPN and CDR2 SVGIG (reference sequence). With 0 bases removed from V and 4 bases from J, the gap between germline ends came to 9 bases. The CDR3 contains 13 residues. CDR3 coding DNA: TGTGCCTGGAGTGTGGTACTAGTAGAGACCCAGTACTTC. As protein: CAWSVVLVETQYF.

V and J are TRBV27 and TRBJ1-2; D might be TRBD1 (5 bases). CDR1 is MNHEY and CDR2 is SMNVEV in the germline V gene (reference sequence). This CDR3 spans 14 amino acids. V was cut by 5 bases and J by 6 bases, with 16 bases left in between. The CDR3 region has the DNA TGTGCCAGCAGTCTCCGGGGGATGAGGGATGGCTACACCTTC. Protein sequence: CASSLRGMRDGYTF.

The chain combines TRBV5-5 with TRBJ2-3; 7 bases line up with TRBD1. V was clipped by 5 bases and J by 0 bases; unmatched bases: 6. From germline, CDR1 is SGHKS and CDR2 YYEKEE (reference sequence). The CDR3 length is 15 residues. The CDR3 region is CASRETGDSTDTQYF. CDR3 coding DNA: TGTGCCAGCAGGGAAACAGGGGACAGCACAGATACGCAGTATTTT.

This chain uses TRBV5-8 with TRBJ2-3; TRBD2 matches at 8 bases. Germline CDR1 and CDR2: SGHTS and YDEGEE. The junction had 5 bases not matched to a gene; V was cut back by 0 bases and J by 5 bases. This CDR3 comprises 15 residues. Written as DNA, the CDR3 is TGTGCCAGCAGCTTGGAAGCGGGAGTAAGAGATACGCAGTATTTT. This gives the protein CASSLEAGVRDTQYF.

The sample holds one count of this clone. The chain has TRBV9 and TRBJ2-2, with 9 positions matching TRBD1. CDR1 is SGDLS and CDR2 is YYNGEE in the germline V gene. This CDR3 has 16 residues. V trimming: 2 bases; J trimming: 4 bases; junction bases outside the gene matches: 6. The CDR3 is CASSVSGTGFTGELFF. The CDR3 coding sequence is TGTGCCAGCAGCGTTTCCGGGACAGGGTTCACCGGGGAGCTGTTTTTT.

V usage is TRBV5-6 and J usage is TRBJ2-7, with a tentative D call TRBD1 (5 bases). The V end lost 2 bases, the J end lost 1 base, and 10 bases lay between the germline ends. From germline, CDR1 is SGHDT and CDR2 YYEEEE. CDR3 length: 14 residues. The CDR3: CASSFQGGSYEQYF. The CDR3 nucleotides are TGTGCCAGCAGCTTCCAGGGTGGGTCCTACGAGCAGTACTTC.

The V gene is TRBV15, the J gene TRBJ1-1, with a possible D match to TRBD1 (5 bases). Germline V CDR1 and CDR2: LNHNV, YYDKDF (reference sequence). Trimming took 3 bases from V and 0 from J, leaving 8 bases between them. The CDR3 runs 14 residues. The DNA of the CDR3 is TGTGCCACCAGCAGGGGGCCTTTGAACACTGAAGCTTTCTTT. Translating it yields CATSRGPLNTEAFF.

This chain joins TRBV5-8 and TRBJ1-2; a weak D match, TRBD1 (6 bases). The CDR3 length is 13 residues. Trimming took off 3 bases at V and 8 bases at J, with 14 bases between the two ends. Germline loops: CDR1 SGHTS, CDR2 YDEGEE. The CDR3 sequence: CASSSITGSGYTF. The CDR3 DNA follows: TGTGCCAGCAGCTCGATCACAGGGTCGGGCTACACCTTC.